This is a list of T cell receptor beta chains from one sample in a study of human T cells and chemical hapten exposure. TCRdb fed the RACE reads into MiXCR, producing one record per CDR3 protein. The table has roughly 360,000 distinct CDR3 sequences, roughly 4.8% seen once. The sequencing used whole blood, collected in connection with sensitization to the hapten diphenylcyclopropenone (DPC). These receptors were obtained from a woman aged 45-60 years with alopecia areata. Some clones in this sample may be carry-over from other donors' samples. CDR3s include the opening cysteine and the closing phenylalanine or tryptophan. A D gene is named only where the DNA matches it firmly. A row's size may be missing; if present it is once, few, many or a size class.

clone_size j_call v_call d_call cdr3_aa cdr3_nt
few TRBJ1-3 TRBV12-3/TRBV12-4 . CASSFKGSSGNTIYF TGTGCCAGCAGTTTCAAGGGGTCCTCTGGAAACACCATATATTTT
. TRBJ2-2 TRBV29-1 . CSVQGITGELFF TGCAGCGTCCAGGGGATCACCGGGGAGCTGTTTTTT
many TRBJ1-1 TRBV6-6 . CASAVWNTEAFF TGTGCCAGCGCCGTTTGGAACACTGAAGCTTTCTTT
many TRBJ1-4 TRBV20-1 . CSATRQMNEKLFF TGCAGTGCTACTAGACAGATGAATGAAAAACTGTTTTTT
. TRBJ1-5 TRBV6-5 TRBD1 CASSYGRGNQPQHF TGTGCCAGCAGTTACGGCAGGGGGAATCAGCCCCAGCATTTT
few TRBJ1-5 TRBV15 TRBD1 CATSRGGTDYQPQHF TGTGCCACCAGCAGAGGGGGGACAGATTACCAGCCCCAGCATTTT
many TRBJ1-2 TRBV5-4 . CASSTPTGNYGYTF TGTGCCAGCAGCACACCTACAGGAAACTATGGCTACACCTTC
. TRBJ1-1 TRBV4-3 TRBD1 CASSQWTTGDRGTEAFF TGCGCCAGCAGCCAGTGGACAACAGGGGATCGGGGCACTGAAGCTTTCTTT
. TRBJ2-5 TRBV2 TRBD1 CATSTGEETQYF TGTGCCACCTCGACAGGGGAAGAGACCCAGTACTTC
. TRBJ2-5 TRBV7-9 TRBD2 CTSSPLLLAGGPLETQYF TGTACCAGCAGCCCGCTTCTACTAGCGGGAGGGCCTTTGGAGACCCAGTACTTC
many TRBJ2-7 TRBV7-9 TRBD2 CASSSPSGGLYEQYF TGTGCCAGCAGCTCTCCTAGCGGGGGGCTCTACGAGCAGTACTTC
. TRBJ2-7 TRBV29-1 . CSVATASYEQYF TGCAGCGTTGCAACAGCCTCCTACGAGCAGTACTTC
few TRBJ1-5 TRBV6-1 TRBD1 CASRQGDGQPQHF TGTGCCAGCAGACAGGGGGATGGCCAGCCCCAGCATTTT
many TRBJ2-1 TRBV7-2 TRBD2 CASSLNGLAGGHNEQFF TGTGCCAGCAGCCTAAACGGACTAGCGGGGGGGCACAATGAGCAGTTCTTC
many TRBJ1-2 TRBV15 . CATSRDLVDRSGYTF TGTGCCACCAGCAGAGATCTAGTGGACAGAAGTGGCTACACCTTC
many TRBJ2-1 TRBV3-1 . CASGGPSHNEQFF TGTGCCAGCGGGGGGCCTTCACACAATGAGCAGTTCTTC
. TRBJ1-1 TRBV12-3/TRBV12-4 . CASSVKRNTEAFF TGTGCCAGCAGTGTAAAAAGGAACACTGAAGCTTTCTTT
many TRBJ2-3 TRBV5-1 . CASSLASRVGLDTQYF TGCGCCAGCAGCTTGGCCAGTAGGGTTGGGTTAGATACGCAGTATTTT
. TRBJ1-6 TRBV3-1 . CASSHPQWGGADSPLHF TGTGCCAGCAGCCATCCCCAGTGGGGGGGGGCTGATTCACCCCTCCACTTT
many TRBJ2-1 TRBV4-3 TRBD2 CASSQESLAGGLNEQFF TGCGCCAGCAGCCAAGAAAGCCTAGCGGGGGGATTGAATGAGCAGTTCTTC
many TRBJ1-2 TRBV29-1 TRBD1 CSVQAGTDYGYTF TGCAGCGTCCAAGCCGGGACAGACTATGGCTACACCTTC
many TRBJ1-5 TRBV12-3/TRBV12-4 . CASTPELGAGNQPQHF TGTGCCAGCACCCCAGAGTTGGGGGCAGGAAATCAGCCCCAGCATTTT
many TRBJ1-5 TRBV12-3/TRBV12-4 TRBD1 CASRSIGQASNQPQHF TGTGCCAGCAGGTCTATCGGACAGGCCTCCAATCAGCCCCAGCATTTT
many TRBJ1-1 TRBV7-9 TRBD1 CASSSTGGSDTEAFF TGTGCCAGCAGCTCCACAGGGGGCTCTGACACTGAAGCTTTCTTT
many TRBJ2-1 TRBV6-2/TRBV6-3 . CASSYGGHREQFF TGTGCCAGCAGTTACGGGGGACACAGGGAGCAGTTCTTC
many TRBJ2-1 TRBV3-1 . CASSQDSVGRNEQFF TGTGCCAGCAGCCAAGATAGTGTCGGACGCAATGAGCAGTTCTTC
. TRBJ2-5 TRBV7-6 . CASSLGATGSKIQETQYF TGTGCCAGCAGCTTAGGGGCCACAGGGTCCAAAATACAAGAGACCCAGTACTTC
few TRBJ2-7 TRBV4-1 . CASSQEGREQYF TGCGCCAGCAGCCAAGAAGGGCGCGAGCAGTACTTC
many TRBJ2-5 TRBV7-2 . CASSPGATFQETQYF TGTGCCAGCAGCCCGGGAGCTACCTTCCAAGAGACCCAGTACTTC
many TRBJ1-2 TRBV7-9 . CASSSLVPYGYTF TGTGCCAGCAGCTCCCTCGTGCCCTATGGCTACACCTTC
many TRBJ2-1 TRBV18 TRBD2 CASSPGTSGLGEQFF TGTGCCAGCTCACCCGGGACTAGCGGCTTGGGTGAGCAGTTCTTC
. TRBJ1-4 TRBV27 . CASSLSPRNHEKLFF TGTGCCAGCAGTTTATCGCCACGGAACCATGAAAAACTGTTTTTT
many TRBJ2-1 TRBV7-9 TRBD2 CASSLRSSPGGLGEQFF TGTGCCAGCAGCTTACGATCCTCCCCGGGAGGGCTTGGTGAGCAGTTCTTC
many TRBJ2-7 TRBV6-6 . CASSPGSSGEQYF TGTGCCAGCAGCCCAGGGTCGTCAGGGGAGCAGTACTTC
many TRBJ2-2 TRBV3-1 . CASSQVFPGELFF TGTGCCAGCAGCCAAGTATTCCCCGGGGAGCTGTTTTTT
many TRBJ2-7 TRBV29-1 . CSVVGAYEQYF TGCAGCGTTGTCGGGGCATACGAGCAGTACTTC
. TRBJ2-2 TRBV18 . CASSSKIVHGGANTGELFF TGTGCCAGCTCATCTAAAATCGTCCATGGGGGAGCCAACACCGGGGAGCTGTTTTTT
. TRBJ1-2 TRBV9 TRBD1 CASSPGAGGDYGYTF TGTGCCAGCAGCCCCGGGGCAGGGGGCGACTATGGCTACACCTTC
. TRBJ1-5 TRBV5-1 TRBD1 CASSPLPLIQGVSSQPQHF TGCGCCAGCAGCCCTTTGCCCCTAATACAGGGGGTATCCAGTCAGCCCCAGCATTTT
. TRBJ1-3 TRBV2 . CASSGQLSGNTIYF TGTGCCAGCAGTGGACAGCTCTCTGGAAACACCATATATTTT
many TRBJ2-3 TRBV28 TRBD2 CASNRVAGGPGADTQYF TGTGCCAGCAATCGAGTAGCGGGAGGGCCGGGGGCAGATACGCAGTATTTT
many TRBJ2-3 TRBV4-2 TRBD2 CASSQIVGTSASTDTQYF TGTGCCAGCAGCCAAATTGTCGGGACTAGCGCCAGCACAGATACGCAGTATTTT
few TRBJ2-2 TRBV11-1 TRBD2 CASASGTSGTGELFF TGTGCCAGCGCTTCCGGGACTAGCGGGACCGGGGAGCTGTTTTTT
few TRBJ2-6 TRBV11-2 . CASSLRGTSGANVLTF TGTGCCAGCAGCTTACGGGGAACCTCTGGGGCCAACGTCCTGACTTTC
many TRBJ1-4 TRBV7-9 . CASARPNEKLFF TGTGCCAGCGCGCGGCCTAATGAAAAACTGTTTTTT
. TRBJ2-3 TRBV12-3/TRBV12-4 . CASSPWPSGTDTQYF TGTGCCAGCAGTCCCTGGCCTAGCGGCACAGATACGCAGTATTTT
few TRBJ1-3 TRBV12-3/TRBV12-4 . CASSALQYSGNTIYF TGTGCCAGCAGCGCTCTACAGTATTCTGGAAACACCATATATTTT
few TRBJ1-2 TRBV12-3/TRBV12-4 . CASRDPFLSYGYTF TGTGCCAGCAGAGACCCATTCCTATCATATGGCTACACCTTC
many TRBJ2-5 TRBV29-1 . CSVGGAQYF TGCAGCGTTGGGGGGGCCCAGTACTTC
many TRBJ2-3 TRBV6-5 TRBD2 CASSQILAGTDTQYF TGTGCCAGCAGTCAAATACTAGCGGGCACAGATACGCAGTATTTT
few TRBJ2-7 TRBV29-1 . CSVAGQYEQYF TGCAGCGTTGCCGGACAGTACGAGCAGTACTTC
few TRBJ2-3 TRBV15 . CATSRDLDGATDTQYF TGTGCCACCAGCAGAGATCTGGACGGGGCCACAGATACGCAGTATTTT
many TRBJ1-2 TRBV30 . CAWTGGTYGYTF TGTGCCTGGACGGGGGGGACCTATGGCTACACCTTC
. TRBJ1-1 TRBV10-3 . CAISANTRNTEAFF TGTGCCATCAGTGCAAATACACGGAACACTGAAGCTTTCTTT
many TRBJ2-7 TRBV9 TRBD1 CASSAERQGEDEQYF TGTGCCAGCAGCGCCGAGCGACAGGGGGAGGACGAGCAGTACTTC
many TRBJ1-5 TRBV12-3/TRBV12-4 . CASSLGGTPNQPQHF TGTGCCAGCAGTTTAGGGGGGACACCCAATCAGCCCCAGCATTTT
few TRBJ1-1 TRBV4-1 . CASSHLTGMNTEAFF TGCGCCAGCAGCCACTTGACAGGTATGAACACTGAAGCTTTCTTT
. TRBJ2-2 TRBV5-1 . CASSYKVTGELFF TGCGCCAGCAGCTACAAAGTCACCGGGGAGCTGTTTTTT
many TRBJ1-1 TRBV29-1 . CSAEAGGTEAFF TGCAGCGCCGAGGCGGGGGGGACTGAAGCTTTCTTT
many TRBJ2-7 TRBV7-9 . CASSSRATAGNEQYF TGTGCCAGCAGTTCTAGGGCGACAGCAGGAAACGAGCAGTACTTC